This T cell receptor beta chain derives from a study of shared clonotypes between healthy human individuals. Study-level points and caveats: Memory subsets had estimated richness that was generally smaller than that of naive subsets.

Clones were sequenced by immunoSEQ multiplex PCR, and TCRdb holds only the in-frame ones, with some missing. The data contain 2 million to 3 million clones, approximately 93% of them seen just once; the ten biggest clones take up approximately 0.36%. With respect to this clone: What it binds is unknown.

There were only Caucasian adults among the donors, and all lived in Nashville, Tennessee. Source material: naive CD4+ T cells from PBMCs. The subset here: CD45RA+ positively selected. The clonotype was recovered from a man aged 18 to 30 in good health. Some clones in this sample may be carry-over from other donors' samples.

CDR3 DNA: TGTGCCAGCAGCTCGCCTGGACAGTTAGGTGATCAGCCCCAGCATTTT. This encodes CASSSPGQLGDQPQHF. The V call is TRBV7-8, the J call TRBJ1-5; weak D call: TRBD1 (6 bases). This CDR3 has 16 amino acids. Germline values: CDR1 SGHVS, CDR2 FQNEAQ. Trimming pared 4 bases from V and 5 bases from J, leaving 18 bases between. Complete variable domain (other parts from reference TRBV7-8 and TRBJ1-5): GAGVSQSPRYKVAKRGQDVALRCDPISGHVSLFWYQQALGQGPEFLTYFQNEAQLDKSGLPSDRFFAERPEGSVSTLKIQRTQQEDSAVYLCASSSPGQLGDQPQHFGDGTRLSIL.